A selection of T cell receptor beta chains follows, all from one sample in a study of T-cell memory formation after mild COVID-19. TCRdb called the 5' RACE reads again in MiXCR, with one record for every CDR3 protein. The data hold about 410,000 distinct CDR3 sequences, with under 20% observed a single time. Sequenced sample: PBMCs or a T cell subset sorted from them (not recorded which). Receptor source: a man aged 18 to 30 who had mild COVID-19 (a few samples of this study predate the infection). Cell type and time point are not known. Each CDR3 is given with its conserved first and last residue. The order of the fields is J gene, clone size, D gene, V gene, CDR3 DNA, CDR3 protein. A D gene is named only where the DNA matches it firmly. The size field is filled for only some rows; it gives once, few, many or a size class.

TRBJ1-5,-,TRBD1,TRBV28,TGTGCCAGCAGTTGGGGTGACAGGGGCGAGAATCAGCCCCAGCATTTT,CASSWGDRGENQPQHF
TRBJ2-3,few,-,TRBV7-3,TGTGCCAGCACCAACAACCGGAATACGCAGTATTTT,CASTNNRNTQYF
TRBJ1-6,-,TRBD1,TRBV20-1,TGCAGTGCTACGGGACAGGGGGGCTATAATTCACCCCTCCACTTT,CSATGQGGYNSPLHF
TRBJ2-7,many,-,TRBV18,TGTGCCAGCTCACCTGGGGCGAGCTCCTACGAGCAGTACTTC,CASSPGASSYEQYF
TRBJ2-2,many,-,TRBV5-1,TGCGCCAGCAGCCCAAAGACAGGTCGCGCGAACACCGGGGAGCTGTTTTTT,CASSPKTGRANTGELFF
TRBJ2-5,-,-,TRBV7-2,TGTGCCATCAGCACCTTGGAGACCCAGTACTTC,CAISTLETQYF
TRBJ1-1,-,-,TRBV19,TGTGCCACTATACTACCGGGGGAAGCTTTCTTT,CATILPGEAFF
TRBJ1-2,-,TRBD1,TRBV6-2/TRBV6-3,TGTGCCAGCAAGAAGGACAGGGGGCTGGGCTATGGCTACACCTTC,CASKKDRGLGYGYTF
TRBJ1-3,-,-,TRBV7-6,TGTGCCAGCAGCTCCCGGGTAACGGAGAGGGGAAACACCATATATTTT,CASSSRVTERGNTIYF
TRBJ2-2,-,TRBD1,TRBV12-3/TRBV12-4,TGTGCCAGCAGGGGCCCCGGGACAGGGATTAGTAACACCGGGGAGCTGTTTTTT,CASRGPGTGISNTGELFF
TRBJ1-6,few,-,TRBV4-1,TGCGCCAGCAGCCAGACCAAACCCGATTCACCCCTCCACTTT,CASSQTKPDSPLHF
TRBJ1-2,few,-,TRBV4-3,TGCGCCAGCAGCCAAGATTCATTTGGCTACACCTTC,CASSQDSFGYTF
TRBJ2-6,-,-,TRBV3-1,TGTGCCAGCAGCCTCCAAGCCACAGTGAGCAACGTCCTGACTTTC,CASSLQATVSNVLTF
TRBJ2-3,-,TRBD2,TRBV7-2,TGTGCCAGCAGCCAGGGACTAGCGGGGGGCCCTACGCAGTATTTT,CASSQGLAGGPTQYF
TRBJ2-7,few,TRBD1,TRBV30,TGTGCCTGGCAAGACAGGGGGCTGTCCTACGAGCAGTACTTC,CAWQDRGLSYEQYF
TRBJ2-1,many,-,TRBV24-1,TGTGCCACCAGTGTCGACGACTCCCTGGGGGAGCAGTTCTTC,CATSVDDSLGEQFF
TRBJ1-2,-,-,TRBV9,TGTGCCAGCAGCGTATCAGGGCCCTATGGCTACACCTTC,CASSVSGPYGYTF
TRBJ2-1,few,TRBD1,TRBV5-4,TGTGCCAGCAGCTTACGACAGGGCGGTTACAATGAGCAGTTCTTC,CASSLRQGGYNEQFF
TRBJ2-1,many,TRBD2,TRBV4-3,TGCGCCAGCAGCCAAGATGGGCGGGGGGGCGTCTACAATGAGCAGTTCTTC,CASSQDGRGGVYNEQFF
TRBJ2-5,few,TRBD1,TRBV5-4,TGTGCCAGCAACAGGGGGCAAGAGACCCAGTACTTC,CASNRGQETQYF
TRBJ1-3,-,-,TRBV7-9,TGTGCCAGCAGGCCCAACCCGAGGGCCGGGGCCACCATATATTTT,CASRPNPRAGATIYF
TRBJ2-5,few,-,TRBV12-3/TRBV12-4,TGTGCCAGCAGTTTAATTATGCGGGACGAGACCCAGTACTTC,CASSLIMRDETQYF
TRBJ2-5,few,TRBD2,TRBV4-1,TGCGCCAGCAGCCAAGGACTAGCGGCCCAAGAGACCCAGTACTTC,CASSQGLAAQETQYF
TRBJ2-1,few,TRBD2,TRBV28,TGTGCCAGCAGTTCCTCTAGCGGGGGGCTATACAATGAGCAGTTCTTC,CASSSSSGGLYNEQFF
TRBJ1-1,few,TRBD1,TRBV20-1,TGCAGTGCTAGAGATCCCCAGGGGGGGATGAACACTGAAGCTTTCTTT,CSARDPQGGMNTEAFF
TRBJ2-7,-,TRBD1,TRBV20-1,TGCAGTGGTCGCGGACAGGGGACCTACGAGCAGTACTTC,CSGRGQGTYEQYF
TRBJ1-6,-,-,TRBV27,TGTGCCAGCAGTTACGCAGGGTGGTCACCCCTCCACTTT,CASSYAGWSPLHF
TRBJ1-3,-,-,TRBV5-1,TGCGCCAGCAGCTTGCCGGTTGTCGGCGTAACCGGAAACACCATATATTTT,CASSLPVVGVTGNTIYF
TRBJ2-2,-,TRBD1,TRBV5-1,TGCGCCAGCAGCCACGGACAGGGGGACCGGGAGCTGTTTTTT,CASSHGQGDRELFF
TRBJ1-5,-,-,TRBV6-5,TGTGCCAGCAGTCAGGACCAATATAGCAATCAGCCCCAGCATTTT,CASSQDQYSNQPQHF
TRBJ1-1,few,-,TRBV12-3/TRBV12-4,TGTGCCAGCAGTCACACAGCACCTCCGGCTTTCTTT,CASSHTAPPAFF
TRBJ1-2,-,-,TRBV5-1,TGCGCCAGCAGCTTGGACGCTGGGCCAACGGGCGGCTACACCTTC,CASSLDAGPTGGYTF
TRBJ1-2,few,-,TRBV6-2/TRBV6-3,TGTGCCAGCAGTGACTATAACCGGGAAGGCGGCTACACCTTC,CASSDYNREGGYTF
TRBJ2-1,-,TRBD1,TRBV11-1,TGTGCCACCCACCAAGGGCCAGGGGGCAACAATGAGCAGTTCTTC,CATHQGPGGNNEQFF
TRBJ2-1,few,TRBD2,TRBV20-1,TGCAGTGGCCGCGGGGGGGGATGGCATGAGCAGTTCTTC,CSGRGGGWHEQFF
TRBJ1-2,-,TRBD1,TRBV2,TGTGCCAGCAGTGAAGGGACAGGGACCGGGGGCTACACCTTC,CASSEGTGTGGYTF
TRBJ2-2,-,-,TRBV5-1,TGCGCCAGCAGCTTGCAGCAGGGAAGAAACGGCGGGGAGCTGTTTTTT,CASSLQQGRNGGELFF